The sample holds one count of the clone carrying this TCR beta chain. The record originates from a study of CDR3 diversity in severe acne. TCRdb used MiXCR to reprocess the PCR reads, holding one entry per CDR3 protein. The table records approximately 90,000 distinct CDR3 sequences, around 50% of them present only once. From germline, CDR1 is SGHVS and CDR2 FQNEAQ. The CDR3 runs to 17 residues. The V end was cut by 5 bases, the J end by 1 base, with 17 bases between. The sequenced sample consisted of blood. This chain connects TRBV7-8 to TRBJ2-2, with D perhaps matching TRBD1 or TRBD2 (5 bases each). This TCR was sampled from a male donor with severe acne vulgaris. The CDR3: CASSVNEGRVNTGELFF. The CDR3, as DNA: TGTGCCAGCAGCGTCAATGAGGGGCGGGTGAACACCGGGGAGCTGTTTTTT.